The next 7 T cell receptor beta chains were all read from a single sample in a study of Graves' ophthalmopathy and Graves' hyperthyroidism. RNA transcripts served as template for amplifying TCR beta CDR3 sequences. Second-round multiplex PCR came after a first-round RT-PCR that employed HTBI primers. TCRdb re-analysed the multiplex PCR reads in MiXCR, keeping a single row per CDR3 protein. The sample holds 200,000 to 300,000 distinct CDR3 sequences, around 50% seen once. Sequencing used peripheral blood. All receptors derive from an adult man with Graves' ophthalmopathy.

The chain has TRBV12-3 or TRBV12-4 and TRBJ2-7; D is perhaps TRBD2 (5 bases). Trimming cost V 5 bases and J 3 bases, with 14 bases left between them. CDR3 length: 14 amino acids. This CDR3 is CASSLRGLGYEQYF. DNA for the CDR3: TGTGCCAGCAGTCTCCGCGGGCTCGGCTACGAGCAGTACTTC.

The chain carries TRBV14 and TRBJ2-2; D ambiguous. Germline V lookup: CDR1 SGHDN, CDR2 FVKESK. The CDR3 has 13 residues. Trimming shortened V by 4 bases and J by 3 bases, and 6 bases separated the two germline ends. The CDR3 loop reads CASSPQHTGELFF. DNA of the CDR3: TGTGCCAGCAGCCCACAGCACACCGGGGAGCTGTTTTTT. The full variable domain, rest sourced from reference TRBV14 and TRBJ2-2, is EAGVTQFPSHSVIEKGQTVTLRCDPISGHDNLYWYRRVMGKEIKFLLHFVKESKQDESGMPNNRFLAERTGGTYSTLKVQPAELEDSGVYFCASSPQHTGELFFGEGSRLTVL.

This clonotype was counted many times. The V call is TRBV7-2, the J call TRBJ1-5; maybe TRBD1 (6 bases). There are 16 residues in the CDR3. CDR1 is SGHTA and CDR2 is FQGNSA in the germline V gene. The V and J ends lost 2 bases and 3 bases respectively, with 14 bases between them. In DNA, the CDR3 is TGTGCCAGCAGCTTAAAAACAGGGATACACAATCAGCCCCAGCATTTT. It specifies CASSLKTGIHNQPQHF.

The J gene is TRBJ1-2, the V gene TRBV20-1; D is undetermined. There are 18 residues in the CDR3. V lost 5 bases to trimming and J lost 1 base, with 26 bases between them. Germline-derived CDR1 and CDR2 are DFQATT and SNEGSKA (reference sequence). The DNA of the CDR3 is TGCAGTGCTCCACTGAGCCTTCTTCGGGCCGCGCTTAACTATGGCTACACCTTC. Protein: CSAPLSLLRAALNYGYTF.

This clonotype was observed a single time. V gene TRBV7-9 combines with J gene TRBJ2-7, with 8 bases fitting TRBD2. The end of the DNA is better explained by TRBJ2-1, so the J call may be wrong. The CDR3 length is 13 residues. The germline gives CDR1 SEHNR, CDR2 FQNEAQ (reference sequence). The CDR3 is CASSFGTSNEQFF. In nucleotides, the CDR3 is TGTGCCAGCAGCTTCGGGACTAGTAATGAGCAGTTCTTC.

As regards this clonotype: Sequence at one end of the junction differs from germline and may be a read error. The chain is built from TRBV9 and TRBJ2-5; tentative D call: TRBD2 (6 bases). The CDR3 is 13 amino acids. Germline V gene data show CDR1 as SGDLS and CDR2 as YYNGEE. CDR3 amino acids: CASSQMGGETQYF. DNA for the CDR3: TGCGCCAGCAGCCAAATGGGGGGAGAGACCCAGTACTTC.

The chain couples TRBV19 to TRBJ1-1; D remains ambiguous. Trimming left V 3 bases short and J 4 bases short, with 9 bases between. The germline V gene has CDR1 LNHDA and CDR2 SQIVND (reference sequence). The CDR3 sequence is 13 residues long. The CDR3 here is CASSIAPSTEAFF. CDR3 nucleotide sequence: TGTGCCAGTAGTATTGCTCCGTCCACTGAAGCTTTCTTT.